The next 31 T cell receptor beta chains were all read from a single sample in a study of T cell changes during pregnancy in multiple sclerosis. Only in-frame clones appear in the TCRdb table, and some are missing; sequencing was by immunoSEQ multiplex PCR. The data show about 38,000 clones, nearly 90% seen once. Sequenced here: CD4+ T cells from peripheral blood mononuclear cells, sampled in the second trimester of pregnancy. These receptors all stem from a female donor with multiple sclerosis, enrolled in a pregnancy study.

The CDR3: CATTQRESTQYF. The CDR3 DNA is TGTGCCACCACCCAGCGGGAGTCAACGCAGTATTTT. V usage is TRBV15 and J usage is TRBJ2-3; 8 bases align to TRBD2. Germline CDR1 reads LNHNV; CDR2 reads YYDKDF (reference sequence). The CDR3 covers 12 residues. V dropped 7 bases and J dropped 9; count of bases not matched to a gene: 6.

This clone was picked up one time. The chain carries TRBV18 and TRBJ1-6, with 9 nucleotides matching TRBD1. The J segment lost 1 base and the V segment lost 6 bases, leaving 4 bases of the junction unmatched. CDR1 and CDR2 (germline): KGHSH, LQKENI. The CDR3 covers 16 residues. The chain's CDR3 is CASSPDRGSYNSPLHF. The CDR3 DNA sequence: TGTGCCAGCTCGCCAGACAGGGGGTCCTATAATTCACCCCTCCACTTT.

The CDR3 reads CASSSPGVDTQYF. CDR3 DNA: TGTGCCAGCAGCAGCCCAGGGGTGGATACGCAGTATTTT. The rearrangement uses TRBV7-9 and TRBJ2-3; weak D call: TRBD1 (6 bases). Germline values: CDR1 SEHNR, CDR2 FQNEAQ (reference sequence). With 5 bases removed from V and 6 bases from J, the gap between germline ends came to 12 bases. The CDR3 is 13 residues long. Together with reference TRBV7-9 and TRBJ2-3, the CDR3 gives the full variable domain: DTGVSQNPRHKITKRGQNVTFRCDPISEHNRLYWYRQTLGQGPEFLTYFQNEAQLEKSRLLSDRFSAERPKGSFSTLEIQRTEQGDSAMYLCASSSPGVDTQYFGPGTRLTVL.

J is TRBJ1-2 and V is TRBV27, with TRBD1 matching over 7 bases. The CDR3 sequence is 12 residues long. The V gene end was trimmed by 6 bases and the J gene end by 8 bases; junction bases not matched to a gene: 6. Germline assignment: CDR1 MNHEY and CDR2 SMNVEV (reference sequence). The chain's CDR3 is CASRKGAGGYTF. CDR3 in DNA: TGTGCCAGCAGAAAGGGGGCCGGGGGCTACACCTTC.

The chain uses TRBV5-1 and TRBJ1-2; D not certain. V shed 2 bases and J shed 3 bases, with 8 bases lying between them. Germline V lookup: CDR1 SGHRS, CDR2 YFSETQ. The CDR3 loop spans 13 amino acids. The CDR3: CASSFEGDYGYTF. The CDR3 DNA reads as TGCGCCAGCAGCTTTGAGGGCGACTATGGCTACACCTTC. Using reference TRBV5-1 and TRBJ1-2 for the parts outside the CDR3, the full variable domain is KAGVTQTPRYLIKTRGQQVTLSCSPISGHRSVSWYQQTPGQGLQFLFEYFSETQRNKGNFPGRFSGRQFSNSRSEMNVSTLELGDSALYLCASSFEGDYGYTFGSGTRLTVV.

The chain couples TRBV6-5 to TRBJ1-4, with 9 bases that match TRBD1. J was trimmed by 5 bases and V by 6 bases; bases with no gene match: 7. Germline CDR1 reads MNHEY; CDR2 reads SVGAGI. This CDR3 is built from 15 residues. CDR3 residues: CASSRTQGANEKLFF. CDR3 nucleotides: TGTGCCAGCAGCCGTACACAGGGGGCGAATGAAAAACTGTTTTTT.

Concerning this clone: Distinct nucleotide sequences in the sample also encode this CDR3. The genes are TRBV6-1 and TRBJ2-5; 7 nucleotides agree with TRBD1. Germline CDR1 reads MNHNS; CDR2 reads SASEGT. The CDR3 spans 13 residues. J was trimmed by 5 bases and V by 5 bases; bases with no gene match: 5. This CDR3 reads CASSRDRDETQYF. CDR3 nucleotide sequence: TGTGCCAGCAGTAGAGACAGGGACGAGACCCAGTACTTC.

This clone was seen only once. The chain links TRBV7-6 to TRBJ2-5, with 10 bases that match TRBD1. There are 15 residues in the CDR3. Germline V gene lookup returns CDR1 SGHVS and CDR2 FNYEAQ. The J segment lost 5 bases and the V segment lost 5 bases, leaving 8 bases of the junction unmatched. DNA for the CDR3: TGTGCCAGCAGCCCCCCGGGACAGGGGCATGAGACCCAGTACTTC. As protein: CASSPPGQGHETQYF.

The chain recombines TRBV5-1 with TRBJ2-5, with D tentatively TRBD2 (6 bases). Trimming removed 0 bases at V and 5 bases at J, with 14 bases between. The CDR3 sequence is 15 residues long. Germline CDR1 SGHRS, CDR2 YFSETQ. The CDR3 loop is CASSLAWGGRETQYF. CDR3 DNA: TGCGCCAGCAGCTTGGCTTGGGGAGGCCGGGAGACCCAGTACTTC.

The chain couples TRBV7-6 to TRBJ2-2; 10 bases are shared with TRBD2. The trim removed 5 bases at V and 4 bases at J, leaving 4 bases unmatched. Germline V lookup: CDR1 SGHVS, CDR2 FNYEAQ. The CDR3 totals 15 residues. The CDR3 DNA reads as TGTGCCAGCAGCGCGGGACTAGCGACCACCGGGGAGCTGTTTTTT. Protein sequence: CASSAGLATTGELFF.

The chain carries TRBV2 and TRBJ1-1; no reliable D call. This CDR3 is 12 amino acids long. In germline, CDR1 is SNHLY, CDR2 FYNNEI. Between the trimmed V and J ends, which lost 6 bases and 3 bases, there was a span of 8 bases. The CDR3 DNA is TGTGCCAGCAGCCTTACTGACACTGAAGCTTTCTTT. Protein: CASSLTDTEAFF.

The rearrangement links TRBV18 to TRBJ1-5; no clear D. The CDR3 extends over 19 amino acids. Between the trimmed V and J ends, which lost 1 base and 0 bases, there was a span of 19 bases. Germline CDR1 KGHSH, CDR2 LQKENI. The CDR3 nucleotides are TGTGCCAGCTCACCACAACCGCCCGGCAGGACTCATAGCAATCAGCCCCAGCATTTT. It yields the protein CASSPQPPGRTHSNQPQHF. The whole variable domain, filled in from reference TRBV18 and TRBJ1-5, reads NAGVMQNPRHLVRRRGQEARLRCSPMKGHSHVYWYRQLPEEGLKFMVYLQKENIIDESGMPKERFSAEFPKEGPSILRIQQVVRGDSAAYFCASSPQPPGRTHSNQPQHFGDGTRLSIL.

The chain couples TRBV19 to TRBJ2-5; 9 bases align to TRBD1. Germline-derived CDR1 and CDR2 are LNHDA and SQIVND (reference sequence). The V gene end was trimmed by 5 bases and the J gene end by 5 bases; junction bases not matched to a gene: 15. This CDR3 is built from 17 residues. CDR3 coding DNA: TGTGCCAGTAGTGCTTCAACAGGGGGCGGTTTTGGGGAGACCCAGTACTTC. Protein product: CASSASTGGGFGETQYF. Complete variable domain (other parts from reference TRBV19 and TRBJ2-5): DGGITQSPKYLFRKEGQNVTLSCEQNLNHDAMYWYRQDPGQGLRLIYYSQIVNDFQKGDIAEGYSVSREKKESFPLTVTSAQKNPTAFYLCASSASTGGGFGETQYFGPGTRLLVL.

The gene calls are TRBV9 and TRBJ2-2; D perhaps matches TRBD1 (6 bases). Per the germline V gene, CDR1 is SGDLS and CDR2 is YYNGEE. This CDR3 spans 15 amino acids. V dropped 2 bases and J dropped 1 base, with 9 bases sitting between them. CDR3 nucleotides: TGTGCCAGCAGCGTCCAGGGGATGAACACCGGGGAGCTGTTTTTT. This gives the protein CASSVQGMNTGELFF.

The chain carries TRBV12-5 and TRBJ2-5; the match to TRBD1 covers 10 bases. After removal of 5 bases from V and 3 bases from J, the junction contained 3 bases not matched to a gene. Germline V gene lookup returns CDR1 LGHNT and CDR2 FRNRAP. The CDR3 loop spans 14 amino acids. DNA for the CDR3: TGTGCTAGTGGTCCGGGGACAGGGGAAGAGACCCAGTACTTC. Its protein product is CASGPGTGEETQYF.

The V and J genes are TRBV7-9 and TRBJ2-1; TRBD1 agrees at 7 bases. The CDR3 runs to 13 residues. Trimming at V came to 5 bases and at J to 11 bases, leaving 9 bases not matched to a gene. From germline, CDR1 is SEHNR and CDR2 FQNEAQ (reference sequence). In DNA form, the CDR3 reads TGTGCCAGCAGCAAAACCGACAGGGTCCAGCAGTTCTTC. Translated, it gives CASSKTDRVQQFF.

The chain combines TRBV10-3 with TRBJ2-1; 9 positions match TRBD1. There are 15 residues in the CDR3. After removal of 8 bases from V and 6 bases from J, the junction contained 11 bases not matched to a gene. CDR1 and CDR2 (germline): ENHRY, SYGVKD. In nucleotides, the CDR3 is TGTGCCATCGGTAACAGGGGGCAAGGTTCCAATGAGCAGTTCTTC. Protein product: CAIGNRGQGSNEQFF.

The chain uses TRBV29-1 and TRBJ2-1; 14 bases align to TRBD2. The J segment lost 13 bases and the V segment lost 1 base, leaving 9 bases of the junction unmatched. The CDR3 is 15 residues long. Germline loops: CDR1 SQVTM, CDR2 ANQGSEA. CDR3 region: CSVEGRLAGGPIQFF. CDR3 nucleotide sequence: TGCAGCGTTGAAGGCAGACTAGCGGGAGGGCCAATCCAGTTCTTC.

This clone was counted once. This chain connects TRBV28 to TRBJ2-3; 7 bases align to TRBD2. CDR1 and CDR2 from the germline V gene are MDHEN and SYDVKM. V shed 4 bases, J shed 4 bases, and the junction held 5 bases outside the gene matches. The CDR3 spans 14 residues. The CDR3: CASSSLGGADTQYF. The CDR3 DNA follows: TGTGCCAGCAGTTCCCTGGGGGGGGCAGATACGCAGTATTTT.

This clone was recorded only once. This chain uses TRBV4-3 with TRBJ1-1; 8 nucleotides line up with TRBD1. The V gene end was trimmed by 3 bases and the J gene end by 8 bases; junction bases not matched to a gene: 11. The germline gives CDR1 LGHNA, CDR2 YSLEER. The CDR3 consists of 15 residues. The CDR3: CASSQETGARTEAFF. CDR3 DNA: TGCGCCAGCAGCCAGGAGACAGGGGCCAGGACGGAAGCTTTCTTT.

This chain uses TRBV28 with TRBJ2-7, with 7 bases identical to TRBD1. V lost 5 bases and J lost 1; bases outside the gene matches: 5. This CDR3 is built from 14 residues. CDR1 is MDHEN and CDR2 is SYDVKM in the germline V gene. For the CDR3, the DNA is TGTGCCAGCAGTAAGACAGGGCGATCCTACGAGCAGTACTTC. As protein: CASSKTGRSYEQYF. Full variable domain (rest looked up from reference TRBV28 and TRBJ2-7): DVKVTQSSRYLVKRTGEKVFLECVQDMDHENMFWYRQDPGLGLRLIYFSYDVKMKEKGDIPEGYSVSREKKERFSLILESASTNQTSMYLCASSKTGRSYEQYFGPGTRLTVT.

The chain uses TRBV2 and TRBJ1-3, with D tentatively TRBD1 (5 bases). Per the germline V gene, CDR1 is SNHLY and CDR2 is FYNNEI. Trimming pared 0 bases from V and 3 bases from J, leaving 9 bases between. The CDR3 is made up of 15 amino acids. CDR3 sequence (DNA): TGTGCCAGCAGTGAAGCGACAGCCCTTGGAAACACCATATATTTT. Encoded protein: CASSEATALGNTIYF.

The chain carries TRBV28 and TRBJ2-7; TRBD1 matches 10 bases. The CDR3 extends over 15 amino acids. The germline CDR1 and CDR2 sequences are MDHEN and SYDVKM. V shed 7 bases, J shed 1 base, and the junction held 7 bases outside the gene matches. The CDR3 DNA sequence: TGTGCCAGCATCCTAGGGACAGGGGCTTCCTACGAGCAGTACTTC. Protein product: CASILGTGASYEQYF. Full variable domain (rest looked up from reference TRBV28 and TRBJ2-7): DVKVTQSSRYLVKRTGEKVFLECVQDMDHENMFWYRQDPGLGLRLIYFSYDVKMKEKGDIPEGYSVSREKKERFSLILESASTNQTSMYLCASILGTGASYEQYFGPGTRLTVT.

This chain connects TRBV19 to TRBJ2-5, with 11 bases that match TRBD2. From germline, CDR1 is LNHDA and CDR2 SQIVND (reference sequence). The CDR3 covers 15 residues. V lost 8 bases to trimming and J lost 7 bases; unmatched junction nucleotides: 12. The CDR3 bases are TGTGCCAGTGGCGTAACACTAGCGGGAGTGACGACCCAGTACTTC. Translation gives CASGVTLAGVTTQYF.

The chain uses TRBV5-5 and TRBJ2-7; the match to TRBD2 covers 11 bases. The germline V gene encodes CDR1 SGHKS and CDR2 YYEKEE (reference sequence). The CDR3 runs to 18 residues. After removal of 4 bases from V and 2 bases from J, the junction contained 14 bases not matched to a gene. The CDR3 protein is CASSIAAGLAEPPYEQYF. CDR3 DNA: TGTGCCAGCAGCATAGCAGCGGGACTAGCGGAACCTCCCTACGAGCAGTACTTC. The variable domain in full, completed from reference TRBV5-5 and TRBJ2-7, reads DAGVTQSPTHLIKTRGQQVTLRCSPISGHKSVSWYQQVLGQGPQFIFQYYEKEERGRGNFPDRFSARQFPNYSSELNVNALLLGDSALYLCASSIAAGLAEPPYEQYFGPGTRLTVT.

The sample holds one count of this clone. This chain connects TRBV7-6 to TRBJ2-1, with a tentative D call TRBD2 (6 bases). CDR1 is SGHVS, CDR2 FNYEAQ, per germline. This CDR3 comprises 13 residues. Trimming took 3 bases from V and 7 from J, leaving 10 bases between them. In nucleotides, the CDR3 is TGTGCCAGCAGCTTTCGGGGGTTGAATGAGCAGTTCTTC. Amino acids: CASSFRGLNEQFF.

V is TRBV28 and J is TRBJ2-7; a possible D gene is TRBD1 (5 bases). The CDR3 is 13 residues long. Germline CDR1 and CDR2: MDHEN and SYDVKM. V gave up 7 bases and J gave up 3 bases, with 13 bases separating them. As DNA, the CDR3 is TGTGCCAGCAATCCTACAGGATACTACGAGCAGTACTTC. Residues: CASNPTGYYEQYF.

The CDR3 protein is CASSQRTSGSEQYF. CDR3 sequence (DNA): TGTGCCAGCAGCCAGAGGACTAGCGGGAGTGAGCAGTACTTC. J is TRBJ2-7 and V is TRBV6-6; TRBD2 aligns across 13 bases. CDR1 and CDR2 from the germline V gene are MNHNY and SVGAGI (reference sequence). J lost 7 bases, V lost 6 bases, and 6 bases had no gene match. The CDR3 totals 14 residues.

This clone was observed once. The chain carries TRBV18 and TRBJ2-1, with 7 bases fitting TRBD2. The CDR3 consists of 16 residues. From germline, CDR1 is KGHSH and CDR2 LQKENI. V was clipped by 9 bases and J by 7 bases; unmatched bases: 18. The CDR3 reads CASKTAGGGVRNEQFF. The CDR3 DNA reads as TGTGCCAGTAAGACGGCCGGCGGGGGTGTGAGGAATGAGCAGTTCTTC.

V and J are TRBV7-2 and TRBJ2-7, with D hard to call. This CDR3 is 14 amino acids long. Trimming removed 0 bases from V and 4 bases from J, with 10 bases in between. Germline V gives CDR1 SGHTA, CDR2 FQGNSA. Written as DNA, the CDR3 is TGTGCCAGCAGCTTAGCGTTATTCGGGTACGAGCAGTACTTC. It translates to CASSLALFGYEQYF.

This chain connects TRBV7-9 to TRBJ2-7, with TRBD1 matching over 8 bases. CDR1 and CDR2 (germline): SEHNR, FQNEAQ (reference sequence). The CDR3 length is 15 residues. With 4 bases clipped from V and 6 bases from J, the junction kept 11 bases outside the gene matches. CDR3 amino acids: CASSYPGQGASEQYF. The CDR3 DNA is TGTGCCAGCAGCTACCCGGGGCAGGGGGCGAGCGAGCAGTACTTC.